A selection of T cell receptor beta chains follows, all from one sample in a study of blood T cell repertoires in COVID-19. Produced via immunoSEQ multiplex PCR; TCRdb's table is partial and in-frame only. Of some 140,000 clones in the sample, about 86% were seen once. Sequencing was performed on peripheral blood. The receptor source for this set is a woman aged 60-75 years with acute or convalescent COVID-19. The CDR3 runs from the conserved cysteine through the conserved F or W. The D gene is left open where the match is weak. A row's size may be missing; if present it is once, few, many or a size class.

CDR3aa | CDR3nt | d_gene | j_gene | abundance | v_gene
CASSFEGDTEAFF | TGTGCCAGCAGTTTCGAGGGGGACACTGAAGCTTTCTTT | . | TRBJ1-1 | . | TRBV27
CASRIQGPQETQYF | TGTGCCAGCAGGATACAGGGGCCCCAAGAGACCCAGTACTTC | TRBD1 | TRBJ2-5 | . | TRBV2
CATSRDGTGRREKLFF | TGTGCCACCAGCAGAGACGGGACAGGGCGACGGGAAAAACTGTTTTTT | TRBD1 | TRBJ1-4 | . | TRBV15
CASSLVTGDYGYTF | TGTGCCAGCAGCTTGGTGACAGGGGACTATGGCTACACCTTC | TRBD1 | TRBJ1-2 | . | TRBV5-4
CASNPTGSNYGYTF | TGTGCCAGCAACCCGACAGGCTCTAACTATGGCTACACCTTC | . | TRBJ1-2 | . | TRBV3-1/TRBV3-2
CASTRVPEAFF | TGTGCCAGCACCCGAGTTCCCGAAGCTTTCTTT | . | TRBJ1-1 | . | TRBV28
CASSRRRNTEAFF | TGTGCCAGCAGTCGGAGGAGGAACACTGAAGCTTTCTTT | . | TRBJ1-1 | . | TRBV6-5
CASSHGTGGPFLYTEAFF | TGTGCCAGCAGCCACGGGACAGGGGGCCCATTCTTATACACTGAAGCTTTCTTT | TRBD1 | TRBJ1-1 | . | TRBV14
CASSLWGGYTF | TGTGCCAGCAGCTTGTGGGGCGGCTACACCTTC | . | TRBJ1-2 | . | TRBV5-5
CASSSRFSNTDTQYF | TGTGCCAGCAGTTCCCGATTCTCTAACACAGATACGCAGTATTTT | . | TRBJ2-3 | . | TRBV6-5
CASSEGGETQYF | TGTGCCAGCAGCGAGGGTGGGGAGACCCAGTACTTC | . | TRBJ2-5 | . | TRBV7-9
CASSQPGQGEGNTIYF | TGTGCCAGCAGCCAACCCGGACAGGGGGAGGGAAACACCATATATTTT | TRBD1 | TRBJ1-3 | . | TRBV3-1/TRBV3-2
CASSVGGGGGETQYF | TGTGCCAGCAGCGTGGGCGGGGGCGGTGGAGAGACCCAGTACTTC | . | TRBJ2-5 | . | TRBV9
CASFPTSGVETQYF | TGCGCCAGCTTCCCAACCTCAGGGGTGGAGACCCAGTACTTC | . | TRBJ2-5 | . | TRBV5-1
CASSRTGATYEQYF | TGTGCCAGCAGCCGGACAGGAGCTACCTACGAGCAGTACTTC | TRBD1 | TRBJ2-7 | . | TRBV5-6
CASSLEGRDDEKLFF | TGCGCCAGCAGCTTGGAAGGCAGGGATGATGAAAAACTGTTTTTT | . | TRBJ1-4 | . | TRBV5-1
CASTSEADIQYF | TGCGCCAGCACGAGTGAGGCGGACATTCAGTACTTC | . | TRBJ2-4 | . | TRBV5-1
CASSRAYGGEQFF | TGTGCCAGCAGTAGAGCGTACGGGGGTGAGCAGTTCTTC | . | TRBJ2-1 | . | TRBV6-5
CASSRGGSTDTQYF | TGTGCCAGCAGTAGAGGCGGCTCCACAGATACGCAGTATTTT | . | TRBJ2-3 | few | TRBV6-6